This T cell receptor (beta chain) was identified during a study of shared clonotypes between healthy human individuals (dated by TCRdb to between 2020 and 2021). With regard to the full study: Three men and a couple of women, aged 18 to 49 years, made up the cohort. For each donor, CD4 naive and CD4 memory were each run on three plates, CD8 naive on two plates, and CD8 memory on one plate. Blood TCR repertoires of about 5 healthy adults were deeply sequenced to estimate repertoire size and the extent of clonotype sharing between individuals. Different laboratories and diverse techniques were used to prepare libraries and sequence TCR repertoires, to increase sequencing depth and limit assay-specific biases. Per donor, leukapheresis produced somewhere between about 0.8 and 9 billion PBMCs. Overall results and qualifications from the work: Naive subsets generally had larger estimated clonotype richness than memory subsets. When several donors were compared, the shared fraction of clonotypes was about 5% for naive CD4, around 3.5% for naive CD8, more than 2% for memory CD4, and about 0.36% for memory CD8. Clonotypes shared by all four sorted-subset donors showed higher generation probabilities than non-shared clonotypes. Sampling was restricted to blood, and TCR repertoires in tissues likely differ from the TCR repertoires found in blood. Rarefaction of sorted-subset datasets indicated incomplete sequencing despite the large sequencing depth. Pairwise subsampling indicated that sequencing depth was expected to affect the degree of clonotype sharing among donors. Because the study included a small number of donors, the genetic and exposure-history diversity represented was limited.

The donors were healthy, HIV-negative adults who had no recently reported acute infections or vaccinations. Only Caucasian adults living in Nashville, Tennessee, USA were represented among the donors. CD4+ T cells were enriched through magnetic negative selection, after which naive cells were positively selected on CD45RA and the remaining negative fraction served as the memory subset. After blood collection by leukapheresis, PBMCs were isolated using Ficoll-Histopaque density gradient centrifugation and then cryopreserved in the vapor phase of liquid nitrogen. Analytical flow cytometry was used to check the purity and quantity of each magnetically sorted T cell population. From each sorted fraction, genomic DNA was isolated and quantified by UV absorbance on a Nanodrop 2000c. Using the deep immunoSEQ assay, TCR CDR3 regions were amplified from genomic DNA by multiplex PCR. For each cell subset, the extracted genomic DNA was distributed evenly across all wells of several immunoSEQ 96-well plates, and each plate served as one replicate. For sorted subsets, approximately 210 ng of genomic DNA, equivalent to 25,000 to 35,000 T cell genomes, went into each replicate PCR. The purified libraries were quantified using a Qubit 3.0 fluorometer, sized with a Bioanalyzer 2100, and then quantified again using the KAPA Library Quantification kit. Every immunoSEQ 96-well plate was sequenced on a separate single-read 150-cycle Illumina NextSeq 550 flow cell. The original pipeline was this. Because the immunoSEQ output included only junctional sequences and no quality scores, the filtering could not be the same as the filtering used for full-length reads. To assign V/J genes and CDR3, sequences were annotated using PyIR, a Python wrapper for IgBLAST v1.9, with IMGT germline references. Reads were removed for weak V/J assignments (E-value above 1e-6), missing CDR3, stop codons, out-of-frame junctions, or ambiguous translated residues. V3J clonotypes were defined as sequences sharing the same inferred V gene, J gene, and CDR3 amino acid sequence. To compute the percentage overlap between repertoires, the number of shared unique clonotypes was divided by the size of the smaller repertoire. RTK rarefaction, the Chao1 estimator, and Recon v2.1 estimates of unobserved clonotypes were used to assess repertoire richness. Generation probabilities were computed with OLGA for all TCRbeta clonotypes obtained by the gDNA method from several donors. Here the immuneACCESS table is served through TCRdb, limited to in-frame sequences with V and J called. Missing clones are a known gap in these copies; in checked studies unresolved V genes cover under half, and the rest lacks a known reason. V, J and clone size are taken as reported in that table, and D and trimming were inferred from the DNA itself. The sample table lists over a million clones, about 96% of them with a count of one. The top ten constitute over 1% of the sample.

With respect to this clone: There is no known antigen for this receptor. The input lacks base qualities; no much larger clone sits a single base away.

What was sequenced was naive CD4+ T cells sorted from blood. The sample's cell subset or site, from its label and the paper: CD45RA+ positively selected. The sequence was collected from a man younger than 40 in good health.

The nucleotide sequence reads TGTGCCAGCAGCCGTCTCAGCGGGAGGGCCGGAAATGAGCAGTTCTTC. This yields the protein CASSRLSGRAGNEQFF. Rearrangement joined TRBV27 to TRBJ2-1, and 10 junction bases match TRBD2. CDR1 and CDR2, looked up from the germline V gene (reference sequence), are MNHEY and SMNVEV. Ends trimmed: V by 6 bases, J by 7 bases; bases unmatched to a gene: 12. CDR3 length: 16 amino acids, cysteine to phenylalanine. Only the CDR3 part of the read is kept: 48 bases, read in frame from the first base.